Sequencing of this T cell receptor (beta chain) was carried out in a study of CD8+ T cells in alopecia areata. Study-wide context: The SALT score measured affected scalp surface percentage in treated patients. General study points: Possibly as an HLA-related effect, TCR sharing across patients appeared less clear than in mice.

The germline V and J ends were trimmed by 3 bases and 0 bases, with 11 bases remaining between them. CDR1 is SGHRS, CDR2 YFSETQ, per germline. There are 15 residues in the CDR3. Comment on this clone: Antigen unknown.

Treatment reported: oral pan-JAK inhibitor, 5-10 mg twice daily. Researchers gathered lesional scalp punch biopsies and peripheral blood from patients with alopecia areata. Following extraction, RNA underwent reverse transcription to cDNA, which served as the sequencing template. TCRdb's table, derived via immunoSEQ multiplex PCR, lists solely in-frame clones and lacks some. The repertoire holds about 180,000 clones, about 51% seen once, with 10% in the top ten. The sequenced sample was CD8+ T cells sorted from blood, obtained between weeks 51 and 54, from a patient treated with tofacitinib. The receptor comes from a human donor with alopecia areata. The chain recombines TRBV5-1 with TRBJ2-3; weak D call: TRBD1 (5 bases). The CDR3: CASSSPTESTDTQYF. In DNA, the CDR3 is TGCGCCAGCAGCTCTCCGACAGAAAGCACAGATACGCAGTATTTT.